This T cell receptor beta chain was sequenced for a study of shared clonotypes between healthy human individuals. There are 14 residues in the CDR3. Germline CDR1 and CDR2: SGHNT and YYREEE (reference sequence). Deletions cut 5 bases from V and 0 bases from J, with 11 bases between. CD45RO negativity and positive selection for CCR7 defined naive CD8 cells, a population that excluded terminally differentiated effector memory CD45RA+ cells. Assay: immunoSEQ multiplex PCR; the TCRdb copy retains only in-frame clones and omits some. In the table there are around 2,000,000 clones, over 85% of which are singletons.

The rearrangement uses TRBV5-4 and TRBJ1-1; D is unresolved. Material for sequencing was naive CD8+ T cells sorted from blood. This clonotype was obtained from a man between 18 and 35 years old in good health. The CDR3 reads CASRRAGLNTEAFF. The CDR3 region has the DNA TGTGCCAGCAGGCGGGCTGGCTTGAACACTGAAGCTTTCTTT.